These 2 T cell receptor beta chains originate from one sample sequenced in a study of beta chain features in type 1 diabetes. Since all of the isolated RNA was reverse transcribed, expressed TCRB transcripts were what got sequenced. Sequenced by immunoSEQ multiplex PCR; TCRdb stores in-frame clones only, minus some. Of hundreds of thousands of clones detected, roughly 15% appear once; the ten largest clones hold about 0.086%. The specimen sequenced was naive CD4+ T cells from blood. The receptor set was obtained from a man aged 18 to 29 in good health.

The chain couples TRBV13 to TRBJ2-1, with 7 bases fitting TRBD2. The trim removed 5 bases at V and 0 bases at J, leaving 7 bases unmatched. The CDR3 sequence is 16 residues long. Germline values: CDR1 PRHDT, CDR2 FYEKMQ (reference sequence). The CDR3 reads CASSVPGGSSYNEQFF. CDR3 nucleotide sequence: TGTGCCAGCAGCGTCCCGGGCGGGAGCTCCTACAATGAGCAGTTCTTC. The entire variable domain, with the rest obtained from reference TRBV13 and TRBJ2-1, is as follows: AAGVIQSPRHLIKEKRETATLKCYPIPRHDTVYWYQQGPGQDPQFLISFYEKMQSDKGSIPDRFSAQQFSDYHSELNMSSLELGDSALYFCASSVPGGSSYNEQFFGPGTRLTVL.

This clone showed up just a few times. The rearrangement joins TRBV2 to TRBJ2-7; TRBD1 matches at 8 bases. The CDR3 spans 14 residues. The V gene's germline CDR1 is SNHLY and CDR2 FYNNEI. V lost 4 bases to trimming and J lost 4 bases; unmatched junction nucleotides: 6. The CDR3 sequence: CASSGQGAAYEQYF. The CDR3 DNA follows: TGTGCCAGCAGTGGGCAGGGGGCCGCGTACGAGCAGTACTTC.